The sequence of this T cell receptor (beta chain) was determined in a study of control samples from healthy donors and cancer patients. Some clones are missing from TCRdb's copy, which holds only in-frame ones; the method was immunoSEQ multiplex PCR. The table records about 70,000 clones, approximately 80% of them present only once. CDR3 length: 13 amino acids. Trimming shortened V by 4 bases and J by 2 bases, and 8 bases separated the two germline ends. Germline CDR1 and CDR2: LGHDT and YNNKEL (reference sequence). The receptor's source is a man aged 50-59 years in good health. The sample was blood. The V call is TRBV3-1 (or the pseudogene TRBV3-2), the J call TRBJ2-5, with unresolved D. DNA for the CDR3: TGTGCCAGCAGCCCCGGCGCTCAAGAGACCCAGTACTTC. It translates to CASSPGAQETQYF.